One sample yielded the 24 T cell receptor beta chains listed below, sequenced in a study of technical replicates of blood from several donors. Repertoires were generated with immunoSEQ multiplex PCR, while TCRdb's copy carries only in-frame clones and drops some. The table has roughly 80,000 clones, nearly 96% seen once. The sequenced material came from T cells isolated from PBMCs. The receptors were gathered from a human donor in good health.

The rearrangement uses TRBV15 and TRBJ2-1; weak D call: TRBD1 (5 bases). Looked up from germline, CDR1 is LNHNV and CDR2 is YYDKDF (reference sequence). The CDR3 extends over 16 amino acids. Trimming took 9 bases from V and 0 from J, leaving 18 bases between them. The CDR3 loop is CATIPIDGHSYNEQFF. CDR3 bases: TGTGCCACGATCCCTATTGACGGACACTCCTACAATGAGCAGTTCTTC.

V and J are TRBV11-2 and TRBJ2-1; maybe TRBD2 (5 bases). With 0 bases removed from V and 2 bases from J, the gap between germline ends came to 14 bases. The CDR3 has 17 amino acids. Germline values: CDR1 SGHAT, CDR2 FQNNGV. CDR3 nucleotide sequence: TGTGCCAGCAGCTTAGATCAAATAGCGACCACCTACAATGAGCAGTTCTTC. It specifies CASSLDQIATTYNEQFF. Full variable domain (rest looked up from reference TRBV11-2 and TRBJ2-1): EAGVAQSPRYKIIEKRQSVAFWCNPISGHATLYWYQQILGQGPKLLIQFQNNGVVDDSQLPKDRFSAERLKGVDSTLKIQPAKLEDSAVYLCASSLDQIATTYNEQFFGPGTRLTVL.

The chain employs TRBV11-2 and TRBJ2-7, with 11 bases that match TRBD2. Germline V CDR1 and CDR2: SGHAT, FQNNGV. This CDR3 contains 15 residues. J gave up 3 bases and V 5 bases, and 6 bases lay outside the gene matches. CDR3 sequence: CASSVTGTSGYEQYF. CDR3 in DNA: TGTGCCAGCAGCGTAACCGGGACTAGCGGCTACGAGCAGTACTTC.

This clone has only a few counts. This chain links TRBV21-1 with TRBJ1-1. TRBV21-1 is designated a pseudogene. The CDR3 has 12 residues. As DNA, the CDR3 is TGTGCCAGCAGCAAGAGGGCAGCTGAAGCTTTCTTT. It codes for CASSKRAAEAFF.

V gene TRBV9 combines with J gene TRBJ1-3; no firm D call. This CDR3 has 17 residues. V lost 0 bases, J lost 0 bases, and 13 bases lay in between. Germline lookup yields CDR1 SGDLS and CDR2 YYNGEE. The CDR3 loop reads CASSVGGGRTSGNTIYF. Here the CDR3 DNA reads TGTGCCAGCAGCGTAGGAGGAGGCAGGACCTCTGGAAACACCATATATTTT.

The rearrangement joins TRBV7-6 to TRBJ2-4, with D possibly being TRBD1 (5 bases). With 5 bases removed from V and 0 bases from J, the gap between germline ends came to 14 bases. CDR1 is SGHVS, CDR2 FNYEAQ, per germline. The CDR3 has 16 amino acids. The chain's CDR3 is CASSPDSLIAKNIQYF. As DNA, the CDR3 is TGTGCCAGCAGCCCCGACAGCCTCATAGCCAAAAACATTCAGTACTTC. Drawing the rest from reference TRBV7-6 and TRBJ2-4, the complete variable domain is GAGVSQSPRYKVTKRGQDVALRCDPISGHVSLYWYRQALGQGPEFLTYFNYEAQQDKSGLPNDRFSAERPEGSISTLTIQRTEQRDSAMYRCASSPDSLIAKNIQYFGAGTRLSVL.

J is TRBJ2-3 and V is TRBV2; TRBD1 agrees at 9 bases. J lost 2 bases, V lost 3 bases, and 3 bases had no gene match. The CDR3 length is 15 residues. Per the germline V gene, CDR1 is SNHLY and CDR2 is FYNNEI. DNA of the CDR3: TGTGCCAGCAGTGACGGACAGGGGCCCACAGATACGCAGTATTTT. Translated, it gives CASSDGQGPTDTQYF.

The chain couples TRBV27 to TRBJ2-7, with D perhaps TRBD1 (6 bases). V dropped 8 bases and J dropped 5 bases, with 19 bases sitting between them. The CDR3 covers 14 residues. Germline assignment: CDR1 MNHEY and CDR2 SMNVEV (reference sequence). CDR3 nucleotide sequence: TGTGCCAGCGAACCAACAGGGTTCAGGAACGAGCAGTACTTC. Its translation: CASEPTGFRNEQYF.

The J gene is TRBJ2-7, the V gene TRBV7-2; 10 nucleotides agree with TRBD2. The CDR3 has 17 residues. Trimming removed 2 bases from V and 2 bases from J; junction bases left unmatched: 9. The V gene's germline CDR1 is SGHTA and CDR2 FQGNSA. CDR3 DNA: TGTGCCAGCAGCTTACTAGCGGGAGTGGGTTTCGCCTACGAGCAGTACTTC. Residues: CASSLLAGVGFAYEQYF.

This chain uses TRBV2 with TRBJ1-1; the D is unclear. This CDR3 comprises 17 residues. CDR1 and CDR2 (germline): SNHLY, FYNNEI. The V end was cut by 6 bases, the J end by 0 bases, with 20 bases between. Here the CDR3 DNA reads TGTGCCAGCAGACCCTCCGGGGTTTGGTACTTGAACACTGAAGCTTTCTTT. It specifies CASRPSGVWYLNTEAFF.

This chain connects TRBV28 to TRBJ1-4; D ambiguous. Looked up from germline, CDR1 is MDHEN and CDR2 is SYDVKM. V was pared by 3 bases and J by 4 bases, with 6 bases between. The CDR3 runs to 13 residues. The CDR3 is CASSFSGNEKLFF. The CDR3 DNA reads TGTGCCAGCAGTTTTTCGGGTAATGAAAAACTGTTTTTT. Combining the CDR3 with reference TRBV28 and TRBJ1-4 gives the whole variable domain DVKVTQSSRYLVKRTGEKVFLECVQDMDHENMFWYRQDPGLGLRLIYFSYDVKMKEKGDIPEGYSVSREKKERFSLILESASTNQTSMYLCASSFSGNEKLFFGSGTQLSVL.

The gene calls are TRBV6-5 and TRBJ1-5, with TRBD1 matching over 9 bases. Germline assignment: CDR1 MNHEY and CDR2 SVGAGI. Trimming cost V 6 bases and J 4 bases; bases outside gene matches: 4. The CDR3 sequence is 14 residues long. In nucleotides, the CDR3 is TGTGCCAGCAGGCGGACAGGGGAAAATCAGCCCCAGCATTTT. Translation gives CASRRTGENQPQHF.

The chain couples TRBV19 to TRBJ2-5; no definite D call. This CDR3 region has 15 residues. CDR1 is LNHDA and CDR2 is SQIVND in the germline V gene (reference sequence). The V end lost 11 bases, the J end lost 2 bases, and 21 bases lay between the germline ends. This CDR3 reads CASYMTDRFQETQYF. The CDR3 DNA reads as TGTGCCTCTTATATGACTGATCGCTTTCAAGAGACCCAGTACTTC.

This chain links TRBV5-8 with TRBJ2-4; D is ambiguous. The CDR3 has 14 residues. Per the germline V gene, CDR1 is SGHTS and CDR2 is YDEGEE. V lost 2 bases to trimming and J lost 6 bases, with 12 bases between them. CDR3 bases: TGTGCCAGCAGCTTCGGCACAGTTTTAAACATTCAGTACTTC. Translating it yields CASSFGTVLNIQYF.

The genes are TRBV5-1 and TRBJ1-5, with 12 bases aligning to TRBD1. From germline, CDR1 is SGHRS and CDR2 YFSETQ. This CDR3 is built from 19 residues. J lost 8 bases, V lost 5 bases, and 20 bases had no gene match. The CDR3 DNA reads TGCGCCAGCAGTTGCCAGGGACAGGGGGCGCTTCCCCGTATTAAGCCCCAGCATTTT. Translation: CASSCQGQGALPRIKPQHF.

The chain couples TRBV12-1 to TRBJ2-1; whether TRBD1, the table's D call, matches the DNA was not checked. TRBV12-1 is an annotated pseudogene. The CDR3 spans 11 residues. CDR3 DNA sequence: TGTGTAGGGACAGGAAGAGATGAGCAGTTCTTC. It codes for CVGTGRDEQFF.

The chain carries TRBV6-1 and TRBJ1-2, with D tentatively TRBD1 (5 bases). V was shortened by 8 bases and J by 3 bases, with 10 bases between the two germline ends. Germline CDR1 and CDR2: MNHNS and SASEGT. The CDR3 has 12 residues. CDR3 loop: CASQEGYYGYTF. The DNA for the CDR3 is TGTGCCAGCCAGGAGGGGTACTATGGCTACACCTTC.

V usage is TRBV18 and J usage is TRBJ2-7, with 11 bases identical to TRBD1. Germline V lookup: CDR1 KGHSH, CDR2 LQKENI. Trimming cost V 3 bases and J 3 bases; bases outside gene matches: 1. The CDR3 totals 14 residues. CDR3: CASSPGTGGYEQYF. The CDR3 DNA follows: TGTGCCAGCTCACCCGGGACAGGGGGCTACGAGCAGTACTTC.

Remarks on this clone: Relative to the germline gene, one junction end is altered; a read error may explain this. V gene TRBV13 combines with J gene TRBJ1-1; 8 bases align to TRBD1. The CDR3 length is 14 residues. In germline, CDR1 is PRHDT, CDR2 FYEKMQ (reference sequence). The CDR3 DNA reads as TGTGCCAGCAACTTAGGACAGGGGAACACTGAAGCTTTCTTT. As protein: CASNLGQGNTEAFF.

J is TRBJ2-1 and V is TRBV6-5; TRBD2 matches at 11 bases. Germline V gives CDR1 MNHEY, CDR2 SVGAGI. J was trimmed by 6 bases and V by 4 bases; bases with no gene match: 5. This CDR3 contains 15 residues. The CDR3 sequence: CASSSIAGGGNEQFF. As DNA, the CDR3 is TGTGCCAGCAGTTCGATAGCGGGAGGGGGCAATGAGCAGTTCTTC.

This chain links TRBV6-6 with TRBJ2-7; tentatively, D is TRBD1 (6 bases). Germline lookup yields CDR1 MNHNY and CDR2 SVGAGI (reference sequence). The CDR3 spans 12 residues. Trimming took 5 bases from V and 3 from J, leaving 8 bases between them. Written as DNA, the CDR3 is TGTGCCAGCAGTAAACAGGGCTACGAGCAGTACTTC. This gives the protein CASSKQGYEQYF.

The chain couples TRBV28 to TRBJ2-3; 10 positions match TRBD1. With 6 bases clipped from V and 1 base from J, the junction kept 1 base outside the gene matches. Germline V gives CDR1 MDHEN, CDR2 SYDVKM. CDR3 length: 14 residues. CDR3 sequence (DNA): TGTGCCAGCAGGGACAGGGGGGGCACAGATACGCAGTATTTT. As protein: CASRDRGGTDTQYF.

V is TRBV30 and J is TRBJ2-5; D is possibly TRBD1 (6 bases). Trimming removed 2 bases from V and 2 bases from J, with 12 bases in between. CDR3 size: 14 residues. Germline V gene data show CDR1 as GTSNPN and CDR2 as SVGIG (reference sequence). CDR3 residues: CAWSTGSLQETQYF. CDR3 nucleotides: TGTGCCTGGAGTACAGGGAGCCTACAAGAGACCCAGTACTTC.

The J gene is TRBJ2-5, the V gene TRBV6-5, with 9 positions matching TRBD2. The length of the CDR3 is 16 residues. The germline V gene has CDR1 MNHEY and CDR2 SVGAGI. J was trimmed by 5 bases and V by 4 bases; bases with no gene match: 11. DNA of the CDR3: TGTGCCAGCAGTTCGTGGCGGGAGGGCTTTGAGGAGACCCAGTACTTC. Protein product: CASSSWREGFEETQYF.